The clone carrying this T cell receptor (beta chain) is a singleton in its sample. The data belong to a study of CD8 T cells in ankylosing spondylitis. From the 5' RACE reads, TCRdb called clonotypes with MiXCR, one entry per CDR3 protein. Here the sample spans roughly 35,000 distinct CDR3 sequences, around 15% being singletons. The ends lost 9 bases at V and 3 bases at J; junction bases unmatched: 4. The CDR3 has 12 residues. The V gene's germline CDR1 is WSHSY and CDR2 SAAADI. This TCR was recovered from a male donor with ankylosing spondylitis. J is TRBJ2-5 and V is TRBV10-2; 7 bases agree with TRBD2. Sequences were obtained from synovial fluid, either unsorted or a sorted T cell fraction (not recorded which). In nucleotides, the CDR3 is TGCGCCAGAGAGAGCGGGAAAGAGACCCAGTACTTC. Its protein product is CARESGKETQYF.